Here is one TCR beta chain with its context. V gave up 1 base and J gave up 4 bases, with 21 bases separating them. CDR3 length: 18 amino acids. The germline V gene has CDR1 MDHEN and CDR2 SYDVKM. This sample was taken from a study of blood T cell repertoires in COVID-19. Some clones are missing from TCRdb's copy, which holds only in-frame ones; the method was immunoSEQ multiplex PCR. Counted here are 450,000 to 500,000 clones, approximately 90% occurring once; the ten biggest clones make up about 0.65%. Cohort 3 recovered donors had two negative PCRs, clearance, or symptom resolution. The TCR originated in a woman aged 18-29 years who had recovered from COVID-19. The chain recombines TRBV28 with TRBJ2-3, with D possibly TRBD1 on 7 matching bases. The sequenced sample was PBMCs or T cells enriched from blood (not recorded which). The CDR3 region has the DNA TGTGCCAGCAGTTTATTTCGGAGGGGGCGAGGAGAGGCAGATACGCAGTATTTT. Its protein product is CASSLFRRGRGEADTQYF.